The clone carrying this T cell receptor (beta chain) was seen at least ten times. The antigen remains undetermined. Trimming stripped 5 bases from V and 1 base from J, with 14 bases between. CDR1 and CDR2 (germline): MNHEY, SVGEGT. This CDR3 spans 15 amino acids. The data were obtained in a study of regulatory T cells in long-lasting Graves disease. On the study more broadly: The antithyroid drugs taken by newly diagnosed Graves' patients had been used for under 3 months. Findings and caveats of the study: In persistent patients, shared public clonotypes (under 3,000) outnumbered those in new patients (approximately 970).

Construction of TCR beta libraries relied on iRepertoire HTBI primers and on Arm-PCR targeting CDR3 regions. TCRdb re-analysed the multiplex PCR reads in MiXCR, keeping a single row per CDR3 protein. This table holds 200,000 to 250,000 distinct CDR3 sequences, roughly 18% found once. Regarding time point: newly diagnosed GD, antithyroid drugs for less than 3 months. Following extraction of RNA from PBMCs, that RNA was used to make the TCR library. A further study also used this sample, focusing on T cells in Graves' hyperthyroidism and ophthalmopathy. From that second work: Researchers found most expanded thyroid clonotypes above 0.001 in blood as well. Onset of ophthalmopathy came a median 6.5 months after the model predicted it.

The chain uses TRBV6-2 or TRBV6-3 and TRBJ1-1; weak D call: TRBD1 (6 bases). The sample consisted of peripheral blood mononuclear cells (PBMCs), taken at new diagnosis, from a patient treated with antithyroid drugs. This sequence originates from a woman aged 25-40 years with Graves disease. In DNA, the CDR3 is TGTGCCAGCAGTGAGAGGGGGGCCCGGAACACTGAAGCTTTCTTT. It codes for CASSERGARNTEAFF.